This TCR beta chain was profiled in a study of T cell repertoires in cytomegalovirus infection. On the study more broadly: CMV infection plus the matching HLA type was flagged by public TCR beta signatures.

Whole-study results and caveats: Individuals carrying CMV plus the relevant HLA were identified by cumulative frequency of public TCR beta families. Dominant in the ex vivo response were TCR beta clonotypes restricted by HLA-C and specific for CMV.

CDR1 and CDR2 from the germline V gene are LGHNA and YNFKEQ. The CDR3 spans 15 residues. Trimming cost V 4 bases and J 8 bases, with 17 bases left between them. TCRdb re-called the reads with MiXCR, one entry per CDR3 protein. The sample shows roughly 500,000 distinct CDR3 sequences, roughly 12% of them seen only once. This clonotype was observed at least ten times. What it binds is not known. Sequencing input: PBMCs. The chain uses TRBV4-2 and TRBJ1-4; D is perhaps TRBD1 (5 bases). The receptor was isolated from a human donor in good health (CMV status not recorded). Some clones in this sample may be carry-over from other donors' samples. The CDR3 spells CASSPTSGLGEKLFF. The CDR3 bases are TGTGCCAGCAGCCCCACGTCAGGGCTAGGAGAAAAACTGTTTTTT.